Listed below are T cell receptor beta chains from one sample, sequenced in a study of early T cells in non-severe SARS-CoV-2 infection. Using its own MiXCR run on the 5' RACE reads, TCRdb lists one record per CDR3 protein. The data contain roughly 26,000 distinct CDR3 sequences, more than 4.5% of them singletons. The sequenced material came from whole blood. The receptors shown here come from an adult who was a healthcare worker with PCR-confirmed SARS-CoV-2 infection or an uninfected control (not recorded which). CDR3s include the opening cysteine and the closing phenylalanine or tryptophan. Fields, in order: V gene, J gene, D gene, clone size, CDR3 DNA, CDR3 protein. D genes are given only for firm matches. A clone size is listed for some rows: how often the clone was seen (once, few, many), or a class if it is expanded.

>TRBV6-5|TRBJ2-1|TRBD1|few
TGTGCCAGCGGTCGCCAGGGGGCCCTCTACAATGAGCAGTTCTTC
CASGRQGALYNEQFF
>TRBV12-3/TRBV12-4|TRBJ2-1|TRBD2|many
TGTGCCAGCAGCTCTGGAGCGGGGATCTCTCAGTTCTTC
CASSSGAGISQFF
>TRBV5-1|TRBJ2-3|NA|many
TGCGCCAGCAGCTTGAAAGACACAGATACGCAGTATTTT
CASSLKDTDTQYF
>TRBV2|TRBJ1-6|NA|many
TGTGCCAGCAGGTCCTCGTATCTAGGTTCACCCCTCCACTTT
CASRSSYLGSPLHF
>TRBV6-2/TRBV6-3|TRBJ2-3|NA|NA
TGTGCCAGCAGTAACCTCCGACTGGATACTAGCACAGATACGCAGTATTTT
CASSNLRLDTSTDTQYF
>TRBV7-2|TRBJ1-2|NA|many
TGTGCCAGCAGCCCCCGTCTTAGAACCTATGGCTACACCTTC
CASSPRLRTYGYTF
>TRBV29-1|TRBJ1-2|NA|many
TGCAGCGTGGGGAAGGGAGGGTCGGAGGACTATGGCTACACCTTC
CSVGKGGSEDYGYTF
>TRBV12-3/TRBV12-4|TRBJ1-6|TRBD1|few
TGTGCCAGCAGCCCTACAGGGGGAGAGTCACCCCTCCACTTT
CASSPTGGESPLHF
>TRBV7-2|TRBJ2-5|TRBD1|many
TGTGCCAGCAGCGGGACAGGAGAGACCCAGTACTTC
CASSGTGETQYF
>TRBV2|TRBJ1-4|NA|NA
TGTGCCAGCAGTGAGGACGGACCTAATGAAAAACTGTTTTTT
CASSEDGPNEKLFF
>TRBV6-5|TRBJ1-3|NA|many
TGTGCCAGCAGTTACTCGACTAGTCACTCTGGAAACACCATATATTTT
CASSYSTSHSGNTIYF
>TRBV5-4|TRBJ2-2|NA|few
TGTGCCAGCAGCCCTGGGGGGCAAGCGGGGACCACCGGGGAGCTGTTTTTT
CASSPGGQAGTTGELFF
>TRBV5-1|TRBJ2-2|NA|NA
TGCGCCAGCAGCTTGGGACTCAGCAGGTCTTGGAACACCGGGGAGCTGTTTTTT
CASSLGLSRSWNTGELFF
>TRBV20-1|TRBJ1-3|NA|few
TGCAGTGCCACCGGAGTCTCTGGAAACACCATATATTTT
CSATGVSGNTIYF
>TRBV30|TRBJ2-1|NA|many
TGTGCCTGGAGGTGGGGCTTCTACAATGAGCAGTTCTTC
CAWRWGFYNEQFF
>TRBV2|TRBJ2-3|TRBD2|many
TGTGCCAACATTCTAGCGGCTAGCACAGATACGCAGTATTTT
CANILAASTDTQYF
>TRBV29-1|TRBJ1-1|NA|many
TGCAGCGCTACAGGGCAGGGGGAAGCTTTCTTT
CSATGQGEAFF
>TRBV27|TRBJ2-3|TRBD2|few
TGTGCCAGCAGTTTTTCCCCTCCTAGCGGGGCGGCAGATACGCAGTATTTT
CASSFSPPSGAADTQYF
>TRBV12-5|TRBJ2-4|NA|many
TGTGCTAGTGGTTCCAGCCCTACGGTCAGGAACATTCAGTACTTC
CASGSSPTVRNIQYF
>TRBV27|TRBJ2-3|TRBD2|medium-sized
TGTGCCAGCAGTTCTACGGCGGGGGTTCGTGCAGATACGCAGTATTTT
CASSSTAGVRADTQYF
>TRBV2|TRBJ2-1|TRBD1|few
TGTGCCAGCAGCCTTAAGGACAGGGGGCCCTTAAGATTC
CASSLKDRGPLRF
>TRBV3-1|TRBJ2-4|TRBD1|many
TGTGCCAGCAGCCAGGATTTTCAGGGGGCCCTAGCCAAAAACATTCAGTACTTC
CASSQDFQGALAKNIQYF
>TRBV19|TRBJ1-2|NA|NA
TGTGCCAGTAGTATCGACACCTACTATGGCTACACCTTC
CASSIDTYYGYTF
>TRBV5-4|TRBJ2-6|NA|NA
TGTGCCAGCAGCTACGGACAGGGAGGGTACGGGGCCAACGTCCTGACTTTC
CASSYGQGGYGANVLTF
>TRBV6-5|TRBJ1-1|NA|NA
TGTGCCAGCAGTTCCCCGGGACGGCGGGGCACTGAAGCTTTCTTT
CASSSPGRRGTEAFF
>TRBV29-1|TRBJ2-7|NA|NA
TGCAGCGTGACCCCGGGGCTTAGCTACGAGCAGTACTTC
CSVTPGLSYEQYF
>TRBV27|TRBJ1-5|NA|many
TGTGCCAGCAGCCACTCCGGGACGCTTACAAATCAGCCCCAGCATTTT
CASSHSGTLTNQPQHF
>TRBV7-8|TRBJ1-1|NA|few
TGTGCCAGCAGCCCACAGATGAACACTGAAGCTTTCTTT
CASSPQMNTEAFF
>TRBV12-3/TRBV12-4|TRBJ1-1|NA|many
TGTGCCAGCAGCTGGACAGAGAACACTGAAGCTTTCTTT
CASSWTENTEAFF
>TRBV5-1|TRBJ2-7|NA|large
TGCGCCAGCAGCTATGACAGGTCTTACGAGCAGTACTTC
CASSYDRSYEQYF
>TRBV20-1|TRBJ2-1|TRBD2|many
TGCAGTGCTGAGGCGGGGGGGCACAATGAGCAGTTCTTC
CSAEAGGHNEQFF
>TRBV4-2|TRBJ2-7|NA|NA
TGTGCCAGCAGCCAAGTGGAGGGGGCGCCCTACGAGCAGTACTTC
CASSQVEGAPYEQYF
>TRBV15|TRBJ2-3|NA|many
TGTGCCACCAGCAGAGATGCAACAGGTAGCCCGTGGACGCAGTATTTT
CATSRDATGSPWTQYF
>TRBV5-1|TRBJ2-5|TRBD1|NA
TGCGCCAGCAGCTTCGGGACAGGGGTGGAAGAGACCCAGTACTTC
CASSFGTGVEETQYF
>TRBV29-1|TRBJ2-3|NA|NA
TGCAGCGTCTTAACAGGGAAGGGAGATACGCAGTATTTT
CSVLTGKGDTQYF
>TRBV6-2/TRBV6-3|TRBJ2-3|NA|many
TGTGCCAGCAGTGCGACCAGAGGGGCAGATACGCAGTATTTT
CASSATRGADTQYF
>TRBV20-1|TRBJ2-5|NA|many
TGCAGTGCTTCCCAGGGGGGGGGTCAAGAGACCCAGTACTTC
CSASQGGGQETQYF